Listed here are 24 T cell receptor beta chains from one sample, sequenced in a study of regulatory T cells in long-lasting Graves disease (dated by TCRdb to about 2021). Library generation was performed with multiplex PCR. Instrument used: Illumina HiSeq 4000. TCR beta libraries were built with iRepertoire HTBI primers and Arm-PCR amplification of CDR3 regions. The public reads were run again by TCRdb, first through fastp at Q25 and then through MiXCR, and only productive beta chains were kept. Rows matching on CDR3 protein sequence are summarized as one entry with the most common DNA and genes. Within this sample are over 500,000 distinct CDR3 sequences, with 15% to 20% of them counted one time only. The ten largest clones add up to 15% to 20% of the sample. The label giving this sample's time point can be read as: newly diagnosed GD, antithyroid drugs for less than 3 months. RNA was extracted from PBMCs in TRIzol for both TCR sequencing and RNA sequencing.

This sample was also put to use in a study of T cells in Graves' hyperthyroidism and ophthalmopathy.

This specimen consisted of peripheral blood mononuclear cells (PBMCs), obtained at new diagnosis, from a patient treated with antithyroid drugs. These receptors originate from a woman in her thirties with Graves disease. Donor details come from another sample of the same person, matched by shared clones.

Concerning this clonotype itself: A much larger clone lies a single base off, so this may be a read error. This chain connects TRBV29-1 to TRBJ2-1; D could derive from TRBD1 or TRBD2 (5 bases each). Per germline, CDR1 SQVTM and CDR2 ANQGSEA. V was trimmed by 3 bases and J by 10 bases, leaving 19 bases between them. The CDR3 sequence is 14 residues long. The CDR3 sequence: CSVEEDTASYEQFF. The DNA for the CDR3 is TGCAGCGTTGAGGAGGACACGGCCTCCTACGAGCAGTTCTTC.

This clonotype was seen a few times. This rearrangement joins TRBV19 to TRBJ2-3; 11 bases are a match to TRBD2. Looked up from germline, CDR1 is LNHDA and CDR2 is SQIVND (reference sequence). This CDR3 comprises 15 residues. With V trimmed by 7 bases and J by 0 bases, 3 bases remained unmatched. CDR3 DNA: TGTGCCAGTACGAGACTAGCGGGAAGCACAGATACGCAGTATTTT. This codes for CASTRLAGSTDTQYF.

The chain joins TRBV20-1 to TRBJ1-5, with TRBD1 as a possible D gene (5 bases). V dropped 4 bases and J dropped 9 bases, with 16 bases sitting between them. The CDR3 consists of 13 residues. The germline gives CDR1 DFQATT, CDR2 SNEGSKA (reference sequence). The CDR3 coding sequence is TGCAGTGCTAAGGTGGAGGGGTCGGGGCCCCAGCATTTT. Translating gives CSAKVEGSGPQHF.

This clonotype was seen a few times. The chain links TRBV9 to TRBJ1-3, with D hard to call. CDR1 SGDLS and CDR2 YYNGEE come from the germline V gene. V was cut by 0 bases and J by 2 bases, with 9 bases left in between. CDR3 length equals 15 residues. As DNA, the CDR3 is TGTGCCAGCAGCGTAGGAGTAAGGGCTGGAAACACCATATATTTT. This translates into CASSVGVRAGNTIYF.

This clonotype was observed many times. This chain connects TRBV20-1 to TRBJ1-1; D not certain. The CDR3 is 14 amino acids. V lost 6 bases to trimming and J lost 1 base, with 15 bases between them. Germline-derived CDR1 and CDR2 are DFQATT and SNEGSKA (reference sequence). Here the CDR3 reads CSAPKAGPNTEAFF. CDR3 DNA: TGCAGTGCCCCGAAGGCAGGCCCGAACACTGAAGCTTTCTTT.

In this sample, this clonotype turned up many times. The DNA of the CDR3 is TGTGCCAGCAGTCGAATACCGGGACAGGGTATCGGCAATCAGCCCCAGCATTTT. Its translation is CASSRIPGQGIGNQPQHF. The chain combines TRBV27 with TRBJ1-5; 9 bases map to TRBD1. In germline, CDR1 is MNHEY, CDR2 SMNVEV (reference sequence). V was clipped by 5 bases and J by 2 bases; unmatched bases: 13. This CDR3 region has 18 residues.

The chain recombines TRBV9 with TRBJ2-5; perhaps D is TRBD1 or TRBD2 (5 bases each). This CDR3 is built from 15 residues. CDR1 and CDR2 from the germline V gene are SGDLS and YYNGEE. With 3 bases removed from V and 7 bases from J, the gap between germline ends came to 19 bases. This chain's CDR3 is CASSATGTTGGTQYF. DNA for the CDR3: TGTGCCAGCAGCGCTACCGGGACCACCGGCGGGACCCAGTACTTC.

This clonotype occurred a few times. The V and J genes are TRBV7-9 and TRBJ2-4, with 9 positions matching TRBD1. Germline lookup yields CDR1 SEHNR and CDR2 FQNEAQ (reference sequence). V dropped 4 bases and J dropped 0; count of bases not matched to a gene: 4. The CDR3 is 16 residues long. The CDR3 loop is CASSSGTGLAKNIQYF. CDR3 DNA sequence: TGTGCCAGCAGCTCGGGGACAGGGCTAGCCAAAAACATTCAGTACTTC.

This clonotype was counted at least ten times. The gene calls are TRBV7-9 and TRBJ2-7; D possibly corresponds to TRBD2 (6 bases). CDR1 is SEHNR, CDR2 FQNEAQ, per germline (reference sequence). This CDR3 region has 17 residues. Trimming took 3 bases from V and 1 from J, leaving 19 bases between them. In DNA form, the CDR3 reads TGTGCCAGCAGCTTCCCTGTTAGCGGAGGGCAATCCTACGAGCAGTACTTC. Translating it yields CASSFPVSGGQSYEQYF.

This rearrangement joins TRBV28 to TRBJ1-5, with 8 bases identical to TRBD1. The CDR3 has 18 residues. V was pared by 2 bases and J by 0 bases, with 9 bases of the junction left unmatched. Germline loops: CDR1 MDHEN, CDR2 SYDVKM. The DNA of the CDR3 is TGTGCCAGCAGTTTACAGGGGGCTGGAACGTTTAGCAATCAGCCCCAGCATTTT. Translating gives CASSLQGAGTFSNQPQHF.

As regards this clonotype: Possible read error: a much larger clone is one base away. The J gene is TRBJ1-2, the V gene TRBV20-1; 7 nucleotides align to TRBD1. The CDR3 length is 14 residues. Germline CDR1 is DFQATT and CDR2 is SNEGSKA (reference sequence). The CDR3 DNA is TGCTGTGCTAGGCTGAGGACAGGATACTATGGCTACACCTTC. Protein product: CCARLRTGYYGYTF.

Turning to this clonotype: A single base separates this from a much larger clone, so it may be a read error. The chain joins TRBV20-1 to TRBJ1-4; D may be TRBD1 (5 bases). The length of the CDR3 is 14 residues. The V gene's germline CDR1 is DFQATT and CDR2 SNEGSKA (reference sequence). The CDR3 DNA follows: TGCAGTGCTACAGGGCTAGCAACTAATGAAAAACTGCTTTTT. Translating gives CSATGLATNEKLLF.

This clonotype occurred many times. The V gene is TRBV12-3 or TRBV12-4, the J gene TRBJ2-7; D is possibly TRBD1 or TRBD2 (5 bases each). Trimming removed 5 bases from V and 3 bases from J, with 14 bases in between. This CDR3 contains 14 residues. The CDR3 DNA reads TGTGCCAGCAGTCCCACCGGGACCCACTACGAGCAGTACTTC. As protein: CASSPTGTHYEQYF.

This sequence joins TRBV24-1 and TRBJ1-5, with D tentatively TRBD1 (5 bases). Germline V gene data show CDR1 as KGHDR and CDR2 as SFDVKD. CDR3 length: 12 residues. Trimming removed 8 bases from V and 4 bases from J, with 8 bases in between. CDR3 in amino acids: CATTGANQPQHF. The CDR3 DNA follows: TGTGCCACCACCGGGGCAAATCAGCCCCAGCATTTT.

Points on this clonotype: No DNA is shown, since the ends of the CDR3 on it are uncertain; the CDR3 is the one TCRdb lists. The CDR3 loop is CASFSPPAHEQYFGPGQPQHF. This chain connects TRBV28 to TRBJ1-5; the table's D call, TRBD1, was not checked against the DNA. Germline V gene lookup returns CDR1 MDHEN and CDR2 SYDVKM. Both ends counted, the CDR3 spans 21 residues.

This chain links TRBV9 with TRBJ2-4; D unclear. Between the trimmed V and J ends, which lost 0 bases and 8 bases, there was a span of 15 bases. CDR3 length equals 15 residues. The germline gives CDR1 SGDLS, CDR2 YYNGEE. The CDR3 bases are TGTGCCAGCAGCGTAGAAGGAAAACCCGTAGACATTCAGTACTTC. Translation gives CASSVEGKPVDIQYF.

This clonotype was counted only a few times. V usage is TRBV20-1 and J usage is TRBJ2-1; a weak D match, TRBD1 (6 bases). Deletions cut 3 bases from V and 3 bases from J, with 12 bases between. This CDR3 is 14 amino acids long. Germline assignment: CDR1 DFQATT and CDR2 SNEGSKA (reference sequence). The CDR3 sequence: CSARYQGHYNEQFF. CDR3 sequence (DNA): TGCAGTGCTAGGTATCAGGGGCACTACAATGAGCAGTTCTTC.

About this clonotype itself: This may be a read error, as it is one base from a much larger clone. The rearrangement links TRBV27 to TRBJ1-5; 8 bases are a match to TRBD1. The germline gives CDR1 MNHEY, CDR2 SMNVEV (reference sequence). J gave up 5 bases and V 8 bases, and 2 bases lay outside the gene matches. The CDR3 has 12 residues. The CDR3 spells CASWTGHQPQHF. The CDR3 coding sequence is TGTGCCAGCTGGACAGGGCATCAGCCCCAGCATTTT.

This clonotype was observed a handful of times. The CDR3 is CASAIGTNQPQHF. CDR3 nucleotide sequence: TGTGCTAGTGCCATCGGGACAAATCAGCCCCAGCATTTT. The chain recombines TRBV12-5 with TRBJ1-5, with a tentative D call TRBD1 (6 bases). This CDR3 region has 13 residues. The germline V and J ends were trimmed by 7 bases and 4 bases, with 11 bases remaining between them. The V gene's germline CDR1 is LGHNT and CDR2 FRNRAP.

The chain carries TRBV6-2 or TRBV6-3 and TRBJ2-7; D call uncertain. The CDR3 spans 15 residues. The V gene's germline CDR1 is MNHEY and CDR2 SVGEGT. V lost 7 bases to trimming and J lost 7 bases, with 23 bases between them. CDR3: CASTPLAELVGEQYF. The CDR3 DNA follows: TGTGCCAGCACCCCCCTTGCGGAGCTAGTTGGAGAGCAGTACTTC.

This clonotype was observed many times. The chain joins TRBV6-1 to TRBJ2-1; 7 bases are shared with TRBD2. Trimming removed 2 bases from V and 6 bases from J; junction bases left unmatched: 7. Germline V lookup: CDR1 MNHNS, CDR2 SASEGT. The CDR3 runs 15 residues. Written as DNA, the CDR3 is TGTGCCAGCAGTGAAATGAGCGGGATGGGCAATGAGCAGTTCTTC. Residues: CASSEMSGMGNEQFF.

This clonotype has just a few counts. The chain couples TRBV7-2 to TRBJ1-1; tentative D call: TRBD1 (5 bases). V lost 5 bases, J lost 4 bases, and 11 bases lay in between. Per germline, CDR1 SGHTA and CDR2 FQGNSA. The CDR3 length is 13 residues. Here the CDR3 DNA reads TGTGCCAGCAGCCACGGGGGTTTCACTGAAGCTTTCTTT. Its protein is CASSHGGFTEAFF.

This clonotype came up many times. CDR3 sequence reads: CASSLVGGPNQPQHF. DNA for the CDR3: TGTGCCAGCAGTTTGGTCGGGGGGCCCAATCAGCCCCAGCATTTT. J is TRBJ1-5 and V is TRBV28; possibly TRBD1 for D (6 bases). Germline loops: CDR1 MDHEN, CDR2 SYDVKM. V lost 3 bases to trimming and J lost 3 bases, with 12 bases between them. This CDR3 contains 15 residues. Variable domain in full (rest from reference TRBV28 and TRBJ1-5): DVKVTQSSRYLVKRTGEKVFLECVQDMDHENMFWYRQDPGLGLRLIYFSYDVKMKEKGDIPEGYSVSREKKERFSLILESASTNQTSMYLCASSLVGGPNQPQHFGDGTRLSIL.

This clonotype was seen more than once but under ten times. CDR3 amino acids: CSVLQPSGPISYEQYF. CDR3 DNA sequence: TGCAGCGTCCTACAGCCGTCCGGGCCCATTTCCTACGAGCAGTACTTC. The chain links TRBV29-1 to TRBJ2-7; D gene uncertain. CDR3 size: 16 residues. CDR1 and CDR2 (germline): SQVTM, ANQGSEA. Trimming stripped 6 bases from V and 1 base from J, with 22 bases between.